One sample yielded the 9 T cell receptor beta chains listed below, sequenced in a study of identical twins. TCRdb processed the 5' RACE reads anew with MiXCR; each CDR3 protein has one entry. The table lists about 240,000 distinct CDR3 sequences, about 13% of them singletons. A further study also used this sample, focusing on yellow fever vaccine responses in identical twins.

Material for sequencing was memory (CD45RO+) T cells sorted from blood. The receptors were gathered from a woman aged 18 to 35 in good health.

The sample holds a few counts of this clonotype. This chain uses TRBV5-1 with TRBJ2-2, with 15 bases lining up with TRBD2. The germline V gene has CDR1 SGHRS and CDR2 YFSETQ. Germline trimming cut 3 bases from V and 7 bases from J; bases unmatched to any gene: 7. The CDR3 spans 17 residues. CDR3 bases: TGCGCCAGCAGCTCCGGACTAGCGGGGGGGTTCCTCGGGGAGCTGTTTTTT. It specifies CASSSGLAGGFLGELFF.

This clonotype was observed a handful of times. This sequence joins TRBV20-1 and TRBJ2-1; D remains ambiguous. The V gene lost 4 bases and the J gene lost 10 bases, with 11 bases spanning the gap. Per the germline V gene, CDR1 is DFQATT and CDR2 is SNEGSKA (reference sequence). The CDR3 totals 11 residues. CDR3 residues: CSATSGWEQFF. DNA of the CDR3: TGCAGTGCTACTAGTGGCTGGGAGCAGTTCTTC.

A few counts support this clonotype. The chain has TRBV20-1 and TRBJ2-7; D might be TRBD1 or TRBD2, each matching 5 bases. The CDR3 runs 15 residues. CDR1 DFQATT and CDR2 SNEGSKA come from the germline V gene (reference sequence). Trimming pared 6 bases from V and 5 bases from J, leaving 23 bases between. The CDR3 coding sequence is TGCAGTGCCTCACCGAACCCAGGGAGTTTGAACGAGCAGTACTTC. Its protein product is CSASPNPGSLNEQYF.

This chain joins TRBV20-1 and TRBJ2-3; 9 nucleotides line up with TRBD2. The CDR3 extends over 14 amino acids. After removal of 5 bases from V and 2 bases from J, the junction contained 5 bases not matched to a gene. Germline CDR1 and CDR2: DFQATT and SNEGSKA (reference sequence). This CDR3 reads CSAASGVYTDTQYF. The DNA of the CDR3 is TGCAGTGCTGCTAGCGGGGTCTACACAGATACGCAGTATTTT.

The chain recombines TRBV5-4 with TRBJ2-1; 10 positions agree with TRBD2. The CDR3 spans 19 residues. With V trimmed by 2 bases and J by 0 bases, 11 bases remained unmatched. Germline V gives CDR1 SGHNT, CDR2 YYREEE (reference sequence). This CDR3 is CASSFTSSGGPSSYNEQFF. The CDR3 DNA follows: TGTGCCAGCAGCTTTACTTCTAGCGGGGGCCCTAGCTCCTACAATGAGCAGTTCTTC.

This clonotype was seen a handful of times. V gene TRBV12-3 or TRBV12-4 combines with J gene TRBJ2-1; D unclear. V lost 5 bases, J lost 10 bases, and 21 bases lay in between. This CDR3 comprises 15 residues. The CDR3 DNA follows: TGTGCCAGCAGTCCCACCCCCCCAAGGACCACCGAGCAGTTCTTC. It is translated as CASSPTPPRTTEQFF.

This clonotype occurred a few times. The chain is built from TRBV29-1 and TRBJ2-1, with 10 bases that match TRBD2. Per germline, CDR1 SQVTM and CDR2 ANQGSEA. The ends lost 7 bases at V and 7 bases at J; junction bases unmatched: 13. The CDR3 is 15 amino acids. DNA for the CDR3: TGCAGCGCAACCCCAGGGGCTAGCGGGAGTAATGAGCAGTTCTTC. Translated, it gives CSATPGASGSNEQFF.

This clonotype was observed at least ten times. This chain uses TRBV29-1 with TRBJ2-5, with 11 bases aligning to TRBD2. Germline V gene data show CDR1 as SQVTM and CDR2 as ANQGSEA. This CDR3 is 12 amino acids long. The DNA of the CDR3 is TGCAGTATAGCGGGGGGGCCGGAGACCCAGTACTTC. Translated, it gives CSIAGGPETQYF.

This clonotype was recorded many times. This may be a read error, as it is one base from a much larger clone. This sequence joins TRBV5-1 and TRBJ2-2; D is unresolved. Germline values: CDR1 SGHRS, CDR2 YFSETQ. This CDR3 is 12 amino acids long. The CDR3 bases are TGCGCCAGCAGCTTAAACATCGGGGAGCTGTTTTTT. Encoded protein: CASSLNIGELFF. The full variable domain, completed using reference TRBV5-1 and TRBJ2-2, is KAGVTQTPRYLIKTRGQQVTLSCSPISGHRSVSWYQQTPGQGLQFLFEYFSETQRNKGNFPGRFSGRQFSNSRSEMNVSTLELGDSALYLCASSLNIGELFFGEGSRLTVL.